This TCR beta chain is drawn from a study of blood T cell repertoires in COVID-19. Study details: Italy, Spain and the United States were the sources of the convalescent and acute COVID-19 samples. Sample material is recorded as cDNA or gDNA derived from T cells, B-cell-depleted T cells, or PBMCs.

This clone has only a few counts. Germline V gives CDR1 MDHEN, CDR2 SYDVKM. Trimming took 5 bases from V and 3 from J; bases not matched to a gene: 8. This CDR3 region has 16 residues. In the study's own analysis: Quantification of nucleated cells was approximated via reference gene primer amplification. Produced via immunoSEQ multiplex PCR; TCRdb's table is partial and in-frame only. The V and J calls and clone size are taken from that table; D and trimming were inferred from the DNA. The top ten clones hold approximately 9.1% of a sample with approximately 130,000 clones, 81% of them seen once. The chain has TRBV28 and TRBJ1-5; 9 nucleotides align to TRBD1. The TCR was taken from a woman aged 55 to 70 with active or convalescent COVID-19. Sequencing used peripheral blood. The CDR3, as DNA: TGTGCCAGCAGTACACCGGGGACAGGGTTCAATCAGCCCCAGCATTTT. Amino acids: CASSTPGTGFNQPQHF.